This TCR beta chain originates from a study of blood T cell repertoires in COVID-19. For the study at large: T cells, B-cell-depleted T cells, or PBMCs provided the cDNA or gDNA that served as material.

Recruited during active infection, patients (from Seattle) were subsequently followed longitudinally. Data came from immunoSEQ multiplex PCR; TCRdb stores just in-frame clones and leaves some out. This sample has fewer than 90,000 clones, with nearly 80% found just once. The CDR3 runs 14 residues. The germline CDR1 and CDR2 sequences are SGHTA and FQGTGA. Deletions cut 2 bases from V and 3 bases from J, with 10 bases between. This sequence originates from a man aged 70-80 years with COVID-19, enrolled during active disease. The V gene is TRBV7-3, the J gene TRBJ1-2; D is possibly TRBD1 (6 bases). Sequencing used peripheral blood. The CDR3 sequence: CASSLGQYDYGYTF. In nucleotides, the CDR3 is TGTGCCAGCAGCTTAGGACAGTACGACTATGGCTACACCTTC.